Presented here are 31 T cell receptor beta chains from one specimen sequenced in a study of blood T cell repertoires in COVID-19. Method: immunoSEQ multiplex PCR; TCRdb's copy keeps in-frame clones and lacks some. Of a few hundred thousand clones in the sample, under 95% were seen once. The sequenced sample consisted of PBMCs or T cells enriched from blood (not recorded which). The receptor set was obtained from a woman in her twenties or thirties who had recovered from COVID-19.

This chain uses TRBV29-1 with TRBJ2-5, with TRBD2 identical over 7 bases. Germline CDR1 is SQVTM and CDR2 is ANQGSEA. This CDR3 is 14 amino acids long. V lost 6 bases to trimming and J lost 1 base; unmatched junction nucleotides: 8. The CDR3 protein is CSVTQTSLQETQYF. The CDR3 coding sequence is TGCAGCGTGACACAGACTAGCCTCCAAGAGACCCAGTACTTC.

J is TRBJ1-2 and V is TRBV6-2 or TRBV6-3; the D is unclear. CDR1 MNHEY and CDR2 SVGEGT come from the germline V gene. The CDR3 is made up of 17 amino acids. V was cut by 4 bases and J by 4 bases, with 22 bases left in between. The chain's CDR3 is CASSSHSTRKNSYGYTF. Here the CDR3 DNA reads TGTGCCAGCAGTTCTCACTCTACAAGGAAGAACAGCTATGGCTACACCTTC.

The chain joins TRBV7-3 to TRBJ2-1; TRBD2 aligns across 8 bases. V lost 3 bases and J lost 5; bases outside the gene matches: 3. Germline V gene data show CDR1 as SGHTA and CDR2 as FQGTGA. The CDR3 runs to 14 residues. The CDR3 nucleotides read TGTGCCAGCAGCTTCGGTAGCGGGAACAATGAGCAGTTCTTC. Its translation is CASSFGSGNNEQFF.

This clone was recorded only once. This chain joins TRBV7-9 and TRBJ2-7; 7 bases fit TRBD2. Trimming cost V 5 bases and J 2 bases; bases outside gene matches: 15. Germline CDR1 SEHNR, CDR2 FQNEAQ (reference sequence). The CDR3 contains 17 residues. For the CDR3, the DNA is TGTGCCAGCAGCACTCCCGTCGGGTGGGGGGGAACCTACGAGCAGTACTTC. It specifies CASSTPVGWGGTYEQYF.

This clone has just one count. The chain combines TRBV4-3 with TRBJ1-2, with D possibly matching TRBD1 (5 bases). V lost 1 base to trimming and J lost 4 bases, with 13 bases between them. CDR3 length: 15 amino acids. Germline values: CDR1 LGHNA, CDR2 YSLEER. CDR3 amino acids: CASSQGLDKGYGYTF. As DNA, the CDR3 is TGCGCCAGCAGCCAAGGTTTGGACAAGGGCTATGGCTACACCTTC.

This chain connects TRBV7-3 to TRBJ2-1, with 14 bases identical to TRBD2. The CDR3 loop spans 15 amino acids. The junction had 6 bases not matched to a gene; V was cut back by 5 bases and J by 9 bases. The germline CDR1 and CDR2 sequences are SGHTA and FQGTGA. CDR3 coding DNA: TGTGCCAGCAGCCCCGGGACTAGCGGGGGCGGTGAGCAGTTCTTC. Its translation is CASSPGTSGGGEQFF. The full variable domain, with the rest looked up from reference TRBV7-3 and TRBJ2-1, is GAGVSQTPSNKVTEKGKYVELRCDPISGHTALYWYRQSLGQGPEFLIYFQGTGAADDSGLPNDRFFAVRPEGSVSTLKIQRTERGDSAVYLCASSPGTSGGGEQFFGPGTRLTVL.

The chain recombines TRBV6-2 or TRBV6-3 with TRBJ2-7, with D tentatively TRBD1 (5 bases). Germline lookup yields CDR1 MNHEY and CDR2 SVGEGT. V was pared by 6 bases and J by 3 bases, with 18 bases between. There are 15 residues in the CDR3. The CDR3 DNA follows: TGTGCCAGCAGCTCAGACACCGGACAACTCTACGAGCAGTACTTC. It codes for CASSSDTGQLYEQYF.

The chain employs TRBV9 and TRBJ2-2; 11 positions agree with TRBD2. Trimming removed 4 bases from V and 5 bases from J; junction bases left unmatched: 7. This CDR3 has 16 residues. Germline V gives CDR1 SGDLS, CDR2 YYNGEE. CDR3 residues: CASSLSGGAGTGELFF. DNA of the CDR3: TGTGCCAGCAGCCTTAGCGGGGGGGCTGGGACCGGGGAGCTGTTTTTT.

J is TRBJ2-1 and V is TRBV6-2 or TRBV6-3; D might be TRBD2 (5 bases). Trimming removed 5 bases from V and 8 bases from J, with 7 bases in between. CDR1 is MNHEY, CDR2 SVGEGT, per germline. The CDR3 is 11 residues long. DNA for the CDR3: TGTGCCAGCAGTCTAGCTTATGAGCAGTTCTTC. As protein: CASSLAYEQFF.

V is TRBV6-6 and J is TRBJ1-5, with unresolved D. Germline CDR1 is MNHNY and CDR2 is SVGAGI (reference sequence). V lost 7 bases, J lost 7 bases, and 20 bases lay in between. The CDR3 contains 15 residues. The CDR3 DNA follows: TGTGCCAGCACCCTCGGGGTCCTTCGTGGACAGCCCCAGCATTTT. Protein product: CASTLGVLRGQPQHF.

The CDR3 DNA reads as TGTGCCAGCAGCCCCACTCCTTTCTACGAGCAGTACTTC. Amino acids: CASSPTPFYEQYF. The V gene is TRBV5-4, the J gene TRBJ2-7, with D unclear. The CDR3 length is 13 residues. The ends were cut back, 4 bases at V and 3 bases at J, with 11 bases in the middle. The germline gives CDR1 SGHNT, CDR2 YYREEE (reference sequence).

V usage is TRBV28 and J usage is TRBJ1-4, with 7 bases identical to TRBD1. The CDR3 runs to 14 residues. In germline, CDR1 is MDHEN, CDR2 SYDVKM. V was pared by 6 bases and J by 4 bases, with 5 bases of the junction left unmatched. CDR3 bases: TGTGCCAGCAGCCACAGGGGTTATAATGAAAAACTGTTTTTT. Translating gives CASSHRGYNEKLFF.

The chain joins TRBV7-2 to TRBJ2-2; 7 positions agree with TRBD2. This CDR3 region has 15 residues. Losses at the gene ends were 5 bases for V and 0 bases for J; bases not matched to a gene: 3. Germline V gene lookup returns CDR1 SGHTA and CDR2 FQGNSA. The CDR3 loop reads CASSHGTTNTGELFF. The CDR3 DNA follows: TGTGCCAGCAGCCATGGGACTACGAACACCGGGGAGCTGTTTTTT.

J is TRBJ2-7 and V is TRBV5-1; a possible D gene is TRBD1 (5 bases). The CDR3 sequence is 16 residues long. Germline loops: CDR1 SGHRS, CDR2 YFSETQ. The V gene lost 0 bases and the J gene lost 0 bases, with 13 bases spanning the gap. The CDR3 DNA reads TGCGCCAGCAGCTTGGGTTGGACACCGAGCTCCTACGAGCAGTACTTC. Protein: CASSLGWTPSSYEQYF.

The chain has TRBV28 and TRBJ2-3; 7 bases agree with TRBD1. Looked up from germline, CDR1 is MDHEN and CDR2 is SYDVKM. The ends lost 3 bases at V and 5 bases at J; junction bases unmatched: 8. The CDR3 runs to 15 residues. Written as DNA, the CDR3 is TGTGCCAGCAGTTTTCGGGACAGCGTTCTAGATACGCAGTATTTT. It translates to CASSFRDSVLDTQYF. Full variable domain (missing parts from reference TRBV28 and TRBJ2-3): DVKVTQSSRYLVKRTGEKVFLECVQDMDHENMFWYRQDPGLGLRLIYFSYDVKMKEKGDIPEGYSVSREKKERFSLILESASTNQTSMYLCASSFRDSVLDTQYFGPGTRLTVL.

This sequence joins TRBV18 and TRBJ1-4, with TRBD1 matching over 7 bases. Germline-derived CDR1 and CDR2 are KGHSH and LQKENI. V lost 6 bases, J lost 0 bases, and 4 bases stayed unmatched. This CDR3 comprises 15 residues. Here the CDR3 reads CASSQQGTTNEKLFF. CDR3 nucleotides: TGTGCCAGCTCCCAACAGGGGACAACTAATGAAAAACTGTTTTTT.

V and J are TRBV7-2 and TRBJ2-7; weak D call: TRBD1 (6 bases). The length of the CDR3 is 14 residues. V was trimmed by 5 bases and J by 10 bases, leaving 21 bases between them. The germline V gene has CDR1 SGHTA and CDR2 FQGNSA. This CDR3 is CASSTQTGPVVQYF. As DNA, the CDR3 is TGTGCCAGCAGCACTCAGACAGGACCAGTCGTCCAGTACTTC.

The gene calls are TRBV6-5 and TRBJ1-5, with 8 bases aligning to TRBD1. Germline V gene data show CDR1 as MNHEY and CDR2 as SVGAGI. V lost 7 bases and J lost 5; bases outside the gene matches: 4. The CDR3 runs to 13 residues. The CDR3 region has the DNA TGTGCCAGCAACATGGGACAGGATCAGCCCCAGCATTTT. This translates into CASNMGQDQPQHF.

The V call is TRBV7-9, the J call TRBJ1-4; TRBD1 matches at 9 bases. The CDR3 loop spans 14 amino acids. CDR1 and CDR2 (germline): SEHNR, FQNEAQ (reference sequence). V was pared by 1 base and J by 6 bases, with 0 bases of the junction left unmatched. This chain's CDR3 is CASSLGQGDEKLFF. The CDR3 DNA reads TGTGCCAGCAGCTTAGGACAGGGGGATGAAAAACTGTTTTTT.

The V call is TRBV14, the J call TRBJ2-1, with TRBD2 matching over 9 bases. Looked up from germline, CDR1 is SGHDN and CDR2 is FVKESK. CDR3 size: 16 residues. V was pared by 1 base and J by 8 bases, with 9 bases of the junction left unmatched. CDR3 loop: CASSQVSGSPWDEQFF. The CDR3 DNA reads as TGTGCCAGCAGCCAAGTTAGCGGGAGTCCGTGGGATGAGCAGTTCTTC.

This chain connects TRBV9 to TRBJ1-2; no clear D. The CDR3 has 14 residues. Between the trimmed V and J ends, which lost 0 bases and 2 bases, there was a span of 8 bases. Per the germline V gene, CDR1 is SGDLS and CDR2 is YYNGEE. The CDR3 nucleotides read TGTGCCAGCAGCGTAGCGGCAGCGAACTATGGCTACACCTTC. Translation gives CASSVAAANYGYTF.

This clone was counted between two and nine times. CDR3 in DNA: TGCGCCAGCAGCCCTCAAGCAGGGATCGGGGCCAACGTCCTGACTTTC. Amino acids: CASSPQAGIGANVLTF. The chain employs TRBV5-1 and TRBJ2-6; tentative D call: TRBD1 (5 bases). CDR3 length: 16 amino acids. CDR1 and CDR2 (germline): SGHRS, YFSETQ. The germline V and J ends were trimmed by 4 bases and 4 bases, with 15 bases remaining between them.

The chain carries TRBV28 and TRBJ1-2, with D tentatively TRBD1 (6 bases). CDR3 size: 15 residues. Trimming left V 3 bases short and J 7 bases short, with 18 bases between. Germline V lookup: CDR1 MDHEN, CDR2 SYDVKM. CDR3 in amino acids: CASSLGRGHLLGYTF. The CDR3 nucleotides read TGTGCCAGCAGTTTGGGTCGGGGACACCTCCTTGGCTACACCTTC.

The chain employs TRBV9 and TRBJ2-1; 7 bases match TRBD2. V shed 2 bases and J 1 base; nucleotides not matched to a gene: 6. The CDR3 extends over 16 amino acids. CDR1 SGDLS and CDR2 YYNGEE come from the germline V gene. CDR3 protein: CASSVGGSGSYNEQFF. CDR3 sequence (DNA): TGTGCCAGCAGCGTCGGAGGTAGCGGGTCCTACAATGAGCAGTTCTTC.

The chain combines TRBV5-1 with TRBJ1-4; D may be TRBD1 (6 bases). This CDR3 contains 15 residues. Germline V gene sequence: CDR1 SGHRS, CDR2 YFSETQ. Trimming took 4 bases from V and 5 from J, leaving 15 bases between them. Here the CDR3 reads CASSPGTPGNEKLFF. The CDR3 DNA follows: TGCGCCAGCAGCCCAGGGACACCGGGGAATGAAAAACTGTTTTTT.

The chain joins TRBV7-2 to TRBJ1-4; D is possibly TRBD1 (6 bases). This CDR3 region has 14 residues. V was shortened by 5 bases and J by 6 bases, with 13 bases between the two germline ends. Per the germline V gene, CDR1 is SGHTA and CDR2 is FQGNSA. CDR3 DNA sequence: TGTGCCAGCAGCACCAGGGGTGGGGATGAAAAACTGTTTTTT. Protein: CASSTRGGDEKLFF.

This chain uses TRBV10-3 with TRBJ2-2, with a tentative D call TRBD1 (5 bases). Looked up from germline, CDR1 is ENHRY and CDR2 is SYGVKD. The CDR3 is made up of 14 amino acids. Trimming cost V 4 bases and J 5 bases, with 11 bases left between them. The DNA of the CDR3 is TGTGCCATCAGTGCATCAAGGGGAACCGGGGAGCTGTTTTTT. It encodes CAISASRGTGELFF.

The V and J genes are TRBV10-3 and TRBJ1-2; D not certain. The germline V and J ends were trimmed by 2 bases and 8 bases, with 6 bases remaining between them. Germline CDR1 ENHRY, CDR2 SYGVKD. CDR3 length: 11 residues. The CDR3 DNA follows: TGTGCCATCAGTGAGATGAGCGGCTACACCTTC. Its protein is CAISEMSGYTF.

V usage is TRBV29-1 and J usage is TRBJ2-7; D might be TRBD2 (6 bases). CDR1 is SQVTM, CDR2 ANQGSEA, per germline. The CDR3 length is 14 residues. V lost 2 bases to trimming and J lost 3 bases, with 14 bases between them. CDR3 in amino acids: CSVETEGSLYEQYF. CDR3 DNA: TGCAGCGTTGAAACGGAGGGGTCCCTCTACGAGCAGTACTTC.

The genes are TRBV19 and TRBJ2-1; 12 bases agree with TRBD2. V dropped 1 base and J dropped 9; count of bases not matched to a gene: 4. CDR1 and CDR2 from the germline V gene are LNHDA and SQIVND (reference sequence). The CDR3 extends over 15 amino acids. CDR3 DNA: TGTGCCAGTAGTATAGGCCCTAGCGGGAGGGCTGAGCAGTTCTTC. Its translation is CASSIGPSGRAEQFF.

The table lists this clone with a count of one. The J gene is TRBJ1-2, the V gene TRBV28; TRBD1 might be the D (5 bases). The V end lost 5 bases, the J end lost 5 bases, and 12 bases lay between the germline ends. This CDR3 has 13 residues. In germline, CDR1 is MDHEN, CDR2 SYDVKM. CDR3 region: CASSPYTGYGYTF. Here the CDR3 DNA reads TGTGCCAGCAGTCCCTATACAGGTTATGGCTACACCTTC.